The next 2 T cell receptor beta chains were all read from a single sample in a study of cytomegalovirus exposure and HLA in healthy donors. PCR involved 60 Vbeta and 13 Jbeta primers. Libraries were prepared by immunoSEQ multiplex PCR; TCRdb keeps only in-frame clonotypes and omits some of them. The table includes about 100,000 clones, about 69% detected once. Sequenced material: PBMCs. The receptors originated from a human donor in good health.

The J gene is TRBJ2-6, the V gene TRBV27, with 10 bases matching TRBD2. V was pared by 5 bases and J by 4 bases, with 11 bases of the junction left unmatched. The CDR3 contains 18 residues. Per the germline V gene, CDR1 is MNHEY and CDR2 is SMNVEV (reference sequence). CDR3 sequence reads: CASSPSSGRGSGANVLTF. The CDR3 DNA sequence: TGTGCCAGCAGTCCCTCTAGCGGGAGAGGGTCAGGGGCCAACGTCCTGACTTTC.

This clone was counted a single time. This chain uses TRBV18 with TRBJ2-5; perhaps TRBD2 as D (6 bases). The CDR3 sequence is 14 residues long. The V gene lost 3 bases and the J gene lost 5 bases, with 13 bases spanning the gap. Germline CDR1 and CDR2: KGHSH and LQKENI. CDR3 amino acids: CASSPHGGGETQYF. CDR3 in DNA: TGTGCCAGCTCACCTCACGGAGGAGGGGAGACCCAGTACTTC. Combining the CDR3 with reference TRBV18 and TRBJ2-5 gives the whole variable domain NAGVMQNPRHLVRRRGQEARLRCSPMKGHSHVYWYRQLPEEGLKFMVYLQKENIIDESGMPKERFSAEFPKEGPSILRIQQVVRGDSAAYFCASSPHGGGETQYFGPGTRLLVL.